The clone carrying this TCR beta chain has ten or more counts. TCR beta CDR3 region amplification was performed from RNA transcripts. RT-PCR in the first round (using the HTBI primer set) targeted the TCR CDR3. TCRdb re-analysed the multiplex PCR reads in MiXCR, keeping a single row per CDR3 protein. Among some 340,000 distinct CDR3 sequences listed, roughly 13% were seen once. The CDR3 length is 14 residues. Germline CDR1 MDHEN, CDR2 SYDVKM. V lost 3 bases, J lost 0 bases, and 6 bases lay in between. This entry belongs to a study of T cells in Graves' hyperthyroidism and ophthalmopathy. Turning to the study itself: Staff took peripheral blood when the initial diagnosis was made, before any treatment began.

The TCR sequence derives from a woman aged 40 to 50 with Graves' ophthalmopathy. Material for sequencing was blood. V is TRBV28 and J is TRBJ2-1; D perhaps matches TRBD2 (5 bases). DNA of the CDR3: TGTGCCAGCAGTTTCCGGGGCTCCTACAATGAGCAGTTCTTC. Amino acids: CASSFRGSYNEQFF.